This TCR beta chain was profiled in a study of CD8 T cells in ankylosing spondylitis. Study-wide findings and caveats: What seemed typical of ankylosing spondylitis blood was a TCR beta motif built from about 8 highly homologous variants. Certain motif variants had earlier appeared in reactive arthritis synovial fluid and blood. Reportedly, disease-linked clones are significantly enriched in ankylosing spondylitis patients' matched synovial fluid.

Using quantitative 5'-RACE with molecular barcodes, the authors made TCR beta libraries. Via MiXCR, TCRdb re-called the 5' RACE reads, giving one row per CDR3 protein. The sample gives a few hundred thousand distinct CDR3 sequences, more than 20% of which show up once; approximately 0.61% is in the top ten. The CDR3 spans 15 residues. CDR1 is LGHDT and CDR2 is YNNKEL in the germline V gene (reference sequence). After removal of 2 bases from V and 3 bases from J, the junction contained 4 bases not matched to a gene. This clonotype appeared many times. Its antigen is still unknown. The sample consisted of blood, either unsorted or a sorted T cell fraction (not recorded which). This TCR was sampled from a male donor with ankylosing spondylitis or in good health (not recorded which). The chain is built from TRBV3-1 and TRBJ2-3; 8 positions match TRBD1. The CDR3 loop reads CASSQQGAKTDTQYF. In nucleotides, the CDR3 is TGTGCCAGCAGCCAACAGGGGGCGAAGACAGATACGCAGTATTTT.